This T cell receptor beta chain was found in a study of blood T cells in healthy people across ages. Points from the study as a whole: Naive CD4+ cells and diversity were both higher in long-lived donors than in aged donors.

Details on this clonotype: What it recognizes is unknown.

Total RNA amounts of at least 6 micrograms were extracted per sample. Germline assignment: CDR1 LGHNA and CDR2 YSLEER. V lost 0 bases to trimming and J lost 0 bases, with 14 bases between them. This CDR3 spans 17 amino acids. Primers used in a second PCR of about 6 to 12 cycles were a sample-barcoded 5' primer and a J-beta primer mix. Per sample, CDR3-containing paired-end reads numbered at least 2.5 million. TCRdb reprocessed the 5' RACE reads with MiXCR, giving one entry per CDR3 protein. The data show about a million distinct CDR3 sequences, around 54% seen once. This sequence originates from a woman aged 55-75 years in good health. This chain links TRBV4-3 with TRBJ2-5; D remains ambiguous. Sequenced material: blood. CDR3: CASSQDNGAMNQETQYF. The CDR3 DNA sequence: TGCGCCAGCAGCCAAGATAATGGAGCGATGAACCAAGAGACCCAGTACTTC.